This T cell receptor (beta chain) was found in a study of blood T cells in healthy people across ages (dated by TCRdb to between 2015 and 2017). Background on the whole study: In model experiments, template switching captured about one uniquely barcoded TCR beta cDNA molecule for every two T cells. Using deep sequencing normalized with unique cDNA molecular identifiers, the study measured how TCR beta repertoire diversity changes with age. Four age groups were formed from the donors: young (average about 15 years), middle-aged (around 41), aged (under 70) and long-lived (around 80). To avoid experimental bias, donors of different ages were distributed randomly across sequencing lanes. Two additional independent replicas of 1 million unique cDNA reads from the same blood draw were analyzed for two donors (one aged 18 to 29 and one aged 80 or older). What the work shows at the level of the full study, not this receptor alone: Because profiling used bulk unsorted PBMCs, naive and antigen-experienced compartments could not be compared conclusively. Estimates of total diversity based on one million sequenced T cells were considered lower bounds and underestimates. Donor CMV infection status was unknown, potentially confounding age-related changes in expanded clonotypes. Observed TCR beta diversity correlated strongly with the percentage of naive T cells measured by flow cytometry. As age increased, observed TCR beta diversity per million T cells dropped in a roughly linear way, and a significant reduction was already evident by age 40. The long-lived group showed more naive CD4+ T cells, fewer expanded clones and increased TCR diversity than the aged group, suggesting age selection.

This clonotype was seen at least ten times. It has no known antigen specificity. Qualities for individual bases were not recorded, and no much larger clone is one base off. The library was produced with 5' RACE. Sequenced using an Illumina HiSeq 2500. A second PCR of roughly 7 to 11 cycles was performed with a sample-barcoded 5' primer and a J-beta primer mix. A unique molecular identifier was introduced onto each TCR beta cDNA molecule by a template-switch 5' adaptor carrying 12 random nucleotides. At least 2.5 million CDR3-containing paired-end reads were obtained from each sample. The Mint cDNA synthesis kit, primed by a TRBC-specific oligonucleotide, was used to synthesize first-strand cDNA from all RNA. Following uracil-DNA glycosylase treatment, a first 18-cycle PCR with universal primers M1SS and BC2_uni_R was performed on all cDNA. Per the original workflow: For normalization, 1 million high-quality reads, each with a distinct molecular identifier, were randomly selected from each sample. Reads sharing molecular identifiers were discarded rather than binned into consensus sequences. MiTCR, with a Q25 quality threshold and the strictest error-elimination algorithm, was used for CDR3 identification, clonotype clustering and error correction. A nonparametric unseen species model using Euler transformation provided a lower-bound estimate of total TCR beta diversity. In-frame beta chains were kept once TCRdb had trimmed the public reads at Q25 with fastp and called clones with MiXCR. Entries are consolidated by CDR3 protein sequence, retaining the most common genes and DNA. TCRdb, not the original authors, processed these V and J calls. In all, the sample holds roughly 800,000 distinct CDR3 sequences, and 58% of those were seen once. The ten largest clones capture roughly 22% of the sample.

Looking up the germline V gene yields CDR1 LGHNA and CDR2 YSLEER. Taken from cysteine to phenylalanine, the CDR3 has 17 residues. This entry keeps only the CDR3 DNA: 51 bases, framed from base 1. V has 4 bases trimmed and J has 2 bases trimmed; junction bases matching no gene number 9. The roughly 39 donors, aged about 6 to 95 years, were systemically healthy Caucasian individuals from Russia. Each donor gave approximately 9.3 milliliters of peripheral blood, collected into EDTA-treated Vacutainer tubes. PBMCs were isolated by Ficoll-Paque density-gradient centrifugation, with at least 6 million obtained per sample. Trizol reagent was used to extract total RNA from the PBMCs, yielding at least 5.5 micrograms per sample. The percentages of naive CD45RAhigh/CD27high T cells were determined by flow cytometry on a PBMC aliquot from every donor.

The chain uses TRBV4-3 and TRBJ2-5; a stretch of 11 junction bases matches TRBD2. Sequenced sample: blood. This TCR was recovered from a man between 25 and 39 years old in good health. The nucleotide sequence reads as follows: TGCGCCAGCAGCCCTAACCCCCTAGCGGGAGGACAAGAGACCCAGTACTTC. It codes for CASSPNPLAGGQETQYF.